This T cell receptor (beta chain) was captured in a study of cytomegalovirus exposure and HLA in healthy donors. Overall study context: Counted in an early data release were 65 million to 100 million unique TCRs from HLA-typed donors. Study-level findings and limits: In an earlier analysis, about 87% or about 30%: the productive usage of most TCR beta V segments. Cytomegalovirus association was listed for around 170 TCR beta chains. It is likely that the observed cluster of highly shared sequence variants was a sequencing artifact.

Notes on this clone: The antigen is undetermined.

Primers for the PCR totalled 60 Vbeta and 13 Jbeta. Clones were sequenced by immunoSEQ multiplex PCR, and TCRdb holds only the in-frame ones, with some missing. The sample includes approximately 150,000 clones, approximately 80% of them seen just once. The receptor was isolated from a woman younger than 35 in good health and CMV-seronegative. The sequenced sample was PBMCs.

The chain's CDR3 is CASSFGAGRTDTQYF. DNA of the CDR3: TGCGCCAGCAGCTTTGGAGCGGGTAGGACAGATACGCAGTATTTT. This rearrangement joins TRBV5-1 to TRBJ2-3; D might be TRBD2 (6 bases). This CDR3 is built from 15 residues. V lost 2 bases and J 3 bases, leaving 13 bases between the germline ends. Germline CDR1 reads SGHRS; CDR2 reads YFSETQ.